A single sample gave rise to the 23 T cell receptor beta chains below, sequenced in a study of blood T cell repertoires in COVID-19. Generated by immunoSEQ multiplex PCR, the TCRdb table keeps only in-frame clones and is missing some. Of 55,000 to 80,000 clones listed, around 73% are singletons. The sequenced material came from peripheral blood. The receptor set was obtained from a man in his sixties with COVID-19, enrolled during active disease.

The DNA of the CDR3 is TGTGCCACCAACCCCAAGGACTTGGGAGAGCAGTACTTC. Translating it yields CATNPKDLGEQYF. This sequence joins TRBV6-6 and TRBJ2-7; a possible D gene is TRBD2 (5 bases). CDR1 and CDR2 from the germline V gene are MNHNY and SVGAGI (reference sequence). This CDR3 is built from 13 residues. With 10 bases removed from V and 7 bases from J, the gap between germline ends came to 20 bases.

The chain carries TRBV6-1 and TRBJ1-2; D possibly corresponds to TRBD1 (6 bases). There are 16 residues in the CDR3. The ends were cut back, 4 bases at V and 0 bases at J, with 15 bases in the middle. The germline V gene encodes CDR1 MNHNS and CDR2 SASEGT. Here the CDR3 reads CASSANSGTTNYGYTF. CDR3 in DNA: TGTGCCAGCAGTGCAAACTCCGGGACAACTAACTATGGCTACACCTTC.

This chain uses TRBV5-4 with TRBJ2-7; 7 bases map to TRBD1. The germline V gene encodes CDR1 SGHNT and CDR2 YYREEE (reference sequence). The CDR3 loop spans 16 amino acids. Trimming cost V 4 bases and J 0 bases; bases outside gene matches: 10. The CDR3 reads CASSHLTGDSSYEQYF. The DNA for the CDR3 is TGTGCCAGCAGCCACCTAACAGGGGACAGCTCCTACGAGCAGTACTTC.

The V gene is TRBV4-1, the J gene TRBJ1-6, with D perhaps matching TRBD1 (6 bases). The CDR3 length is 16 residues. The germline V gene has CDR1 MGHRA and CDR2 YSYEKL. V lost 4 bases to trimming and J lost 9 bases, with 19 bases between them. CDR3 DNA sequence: TGCGCCAGCAGCCGGAGCGCGGGGGCTTCCAGTTCACCCCTCCACTTT. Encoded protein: CASSRSAGASSSPLHF.

This chain's CDR3 is CASSPQILAGTYEQYF. CDR3 in DNA: TGTGCCAGCAGCCCCCAAATCCTAGCGGGGACCTACGAGCAGTACTTC. The chain has TRBV4-2 and TRBJ2-7, with 9 bases that match TRBD2. CDR1 LGHNA and CDR2 YNFKEQ come from the germline V gene. The CDR3 covers 16 residues. V lost 4 bases to trimming and J lost 2 bases; unmatched junction nucleotides: 9.

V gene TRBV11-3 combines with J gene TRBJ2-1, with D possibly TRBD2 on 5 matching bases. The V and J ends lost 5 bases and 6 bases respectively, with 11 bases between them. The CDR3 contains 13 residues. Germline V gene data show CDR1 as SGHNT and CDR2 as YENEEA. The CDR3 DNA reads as TGTGCCAGCAGCCGAGGGCTAGTCAATGAGCAGTTCTTC. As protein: CASSRGLVNEQFF.

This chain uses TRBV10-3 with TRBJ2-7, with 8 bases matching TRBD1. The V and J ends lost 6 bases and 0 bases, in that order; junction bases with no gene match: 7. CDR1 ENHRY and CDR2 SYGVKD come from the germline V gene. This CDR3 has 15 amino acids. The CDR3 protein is CAIRTGGLTSYEQYF. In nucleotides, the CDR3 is TGTGCCATCAGAACAGGGGGGTTAACCTCCTACGAGCAGTACTTC.

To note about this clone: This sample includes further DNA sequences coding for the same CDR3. The CDR3 DNA is TGCGCCAGCAGCTTGGCGGGAGTTGTCCAAGAGACCCAGTACTTC. This sequence encodes CASSLAGVVQETQYF. The chain has TRBV5-1 and TRBJ2-5; tentative D call: TRBD2 (6 bases). Germline CDR1 is SGHRS and CDR2 is YFSETQ. This CDR3 comprises 15 residues. Trimming stripped 0 bases from V and 1 base from J, with 10 bases between.

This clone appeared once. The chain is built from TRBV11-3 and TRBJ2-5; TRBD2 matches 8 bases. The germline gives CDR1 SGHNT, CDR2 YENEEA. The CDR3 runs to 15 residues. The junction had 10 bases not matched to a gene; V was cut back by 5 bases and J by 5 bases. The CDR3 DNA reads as TGTGCCAGCAGCCAATCAGCGGGAGCGGGTGAGACCCAGTACTTC. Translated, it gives CASSQSAGAGETQYF.

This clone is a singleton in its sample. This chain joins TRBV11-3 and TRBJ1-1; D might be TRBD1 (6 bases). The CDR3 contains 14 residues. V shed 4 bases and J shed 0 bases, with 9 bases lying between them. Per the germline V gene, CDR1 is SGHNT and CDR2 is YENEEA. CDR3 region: CASSSTGMNTEAFF. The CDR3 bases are TGTGCCAGCAGCTCGACAGGAATGAACACTGAAGCTTTCTTT.

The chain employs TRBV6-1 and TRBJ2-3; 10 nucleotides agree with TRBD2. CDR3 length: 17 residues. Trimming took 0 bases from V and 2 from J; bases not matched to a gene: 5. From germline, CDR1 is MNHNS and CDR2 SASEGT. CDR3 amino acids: CASSEAGSGRTTDTQYF. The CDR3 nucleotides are TGTGCCAGCAGTGAAGCGGGTAGCGGGAGGACCACAGATACGCAGTATTTT.

The CDR3 coding sequence is TGTGCCACCAGTGACCCCATGAGGACCCAGTACTTC. Its protein is CATSDPMRTQYF. The V and J genes are TRBV24-1 and TRBJ2-5; D unresolved. The CDR3 has 12 amino acids. Trimming left V 4 bases short and J 7 bases short, with 9 bases between. Germline V gives CDR1 KGHDR, CDR2 SFDVKD.

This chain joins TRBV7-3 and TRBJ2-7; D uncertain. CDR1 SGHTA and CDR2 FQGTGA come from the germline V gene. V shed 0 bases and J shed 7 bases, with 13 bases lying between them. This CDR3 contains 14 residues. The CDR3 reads CASSLTVDSREQYF. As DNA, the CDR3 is TGTGCCAGCAGCTTAACGGTAGATTCGAGGGAGCAGTACTTC.

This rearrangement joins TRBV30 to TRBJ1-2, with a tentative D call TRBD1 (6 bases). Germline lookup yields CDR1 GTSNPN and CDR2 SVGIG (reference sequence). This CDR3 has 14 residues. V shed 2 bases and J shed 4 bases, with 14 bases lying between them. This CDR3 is CAWSSTGQSYGYTF. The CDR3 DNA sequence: TGTGCCTGGAGTTCCACCGGACAGTCCTATGGCTACACCTTC.

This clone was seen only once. CDR3 region: CAWNSEGSTDTQYF. As DNA, the CDR3 is TGTGCCTGGAACTCCGAGGGTTCCACAGATACGCAGTATTTT. The genes are TRBV30 and TRBJ2-3; D might be TRBD2 (5 bases). Trimming left V 4 bases short and J 2 bases short, with 13 bases between. The germline gives CDR1 GTSNPN, CDR2 SVGIG (reference sequence). The CDR3 length is 14 residues.

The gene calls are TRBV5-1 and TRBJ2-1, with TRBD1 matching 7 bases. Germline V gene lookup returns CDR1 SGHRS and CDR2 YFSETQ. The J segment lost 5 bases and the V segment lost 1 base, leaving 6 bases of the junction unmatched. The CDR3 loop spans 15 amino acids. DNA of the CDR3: TGCGCCAGCAGCTTGATGGGACAGACAGACAATGAGCAGTTCTTC. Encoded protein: CASSLMGQTDNEQFF.

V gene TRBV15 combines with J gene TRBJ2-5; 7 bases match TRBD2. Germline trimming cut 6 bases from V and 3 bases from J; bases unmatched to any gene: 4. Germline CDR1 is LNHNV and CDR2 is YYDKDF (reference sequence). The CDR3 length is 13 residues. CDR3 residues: CATSNSGEETQYF. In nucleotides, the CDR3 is TGTGCCACCAGTAACAGCGGGGAAGAGACCCAGTACTTC. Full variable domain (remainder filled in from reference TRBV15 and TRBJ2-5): DAMVIQNPRYQVTQFGKPVTLSCSQTLNHNVMYWYQQKSSQAPKLLFHYYDKDFNNEADTPDNFQSRRPNTSFCFLDIRSPGLGDTAMYLCATSNSGEETQYFGPGTRLLVL.

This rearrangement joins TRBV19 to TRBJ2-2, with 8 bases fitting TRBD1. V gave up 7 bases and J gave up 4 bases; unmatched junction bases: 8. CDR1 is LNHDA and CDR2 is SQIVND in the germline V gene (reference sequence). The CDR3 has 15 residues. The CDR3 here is CASTSQTGATGELFF. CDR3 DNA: TGTGCCAGTACCAGTCAGACAGGGGCCACCGGGGAGCTGTTTTTT. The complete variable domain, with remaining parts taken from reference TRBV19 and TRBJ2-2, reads DGGITQSPKYLFRKEGQNVTLSCEQNLNHDAMYWYRQDPGQGLRLIYYSQIVNDFQKGDIAEGYSVSREKKESFPLTVTSAQKNPTAFYLCASTSQTGATGELFFGEGSRLTVL.

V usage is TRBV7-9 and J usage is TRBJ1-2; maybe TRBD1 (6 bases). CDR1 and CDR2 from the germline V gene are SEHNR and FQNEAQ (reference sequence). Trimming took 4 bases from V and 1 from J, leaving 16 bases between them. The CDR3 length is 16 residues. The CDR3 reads CASSSPTGAVNYGYTF. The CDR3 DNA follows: TGTGCCAGCAGCTCACCGACAGGAGCCGTTAACTATGGCTACACCTTC.

The CDR3 sequence: CASSYATAITNYGYTF. DNA of the CDR3: TGTGCCAGCAGTTACGCGACAGCGATTACCAACTATGGCTACACCTTC. The chain has TRBV6-5 and TRBJ1-2; possible D gene TRBD1, 5 bases. CDR1 MNHEY and CDR2 SVGAGI come from the germline V gene. This CDR3 region has 16 residues. V dropped 2 bases and J dropped 2 bases, with 15 bases sitting between them.

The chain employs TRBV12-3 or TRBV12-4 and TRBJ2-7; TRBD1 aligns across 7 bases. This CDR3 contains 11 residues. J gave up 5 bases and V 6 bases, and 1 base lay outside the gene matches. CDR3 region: CASRTGNEQYF. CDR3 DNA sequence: TGTGCCAGCAGGACAGGGAACGAGCAGTACTTC.

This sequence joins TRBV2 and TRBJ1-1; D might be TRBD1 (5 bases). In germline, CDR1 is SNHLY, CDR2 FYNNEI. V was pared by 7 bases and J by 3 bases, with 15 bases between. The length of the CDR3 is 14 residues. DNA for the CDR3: TGTGCCAGCAATTCCAGGGAAGGGCACACTGAAGCTTTCTTT. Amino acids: CASNSREGHTEAFF.

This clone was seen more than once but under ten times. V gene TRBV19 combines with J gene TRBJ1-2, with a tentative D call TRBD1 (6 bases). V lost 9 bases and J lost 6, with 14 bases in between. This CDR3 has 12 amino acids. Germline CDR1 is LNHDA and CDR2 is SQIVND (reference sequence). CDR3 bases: TGTGCCAGCTCTGCCAGACAGGATGGCTACACCTTC. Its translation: CASSARQDGYTF.